This T cell receptor (beta chain) derives from a study of cytomegalovirus exposure and HLA in healthy donors. The sample holds one count of this clone. From the 120-subject validation cohort, which was separate from the roughly 710-subject first cohort, the donors were drawn. Here immunoSEQ multiplex PCR was the method, and the copy in TCRdb shows in-frame clones only, minus some. This table holds approximately 210,000 clones, about 91% found once. Germline loops: CDR1 GTSNPN, CDR2 SVGIG (reference sequence). V lost 0 bases to trimming and J lost 7 bases; unmatched junction nucleotides: 4. CDR3 length: 14 amino acids.

This chain links TRBV30 with TRBJ2-4; 9 bases map to TRBD2. The sample was PBMCs. This sequence was found in a young woman in good health and CMV-seronegative. This CDR3 is CAWSVRLAENIQYF. The CDR3 DNA follows: TGTGCCTGGAGTGTACGACTAGCGGAGAACATTCAGTACTTC.